This TCR beta chain was retrieved from a study of shared clonotypes between healthy human individuals. CDR3 length: 12 amino acids. V lost 6 bases, J lost 4 bases, and 1 base stayed unmatched. Germline CDR1 and CDR2: SNHLY and FYNNEI. Original analysis: ImmunoSEQ only sent back junction sequences with no quality scores, so filtering was done differently. Sequencing used immunoSEQ multiplex PCR; TCRdb keeps in-frame clones, though not all of them. Clonal size and the V and J genes are those of that table, whereas D and trimming came from the DNA. The sample lists 2 million to 3 million clones; 93% were seen once.

The receptor's source is a man younger than 35 in good health. Some clones in this sample may be carry-over from other donors' samples. V gene TRBV2 combines with J gene TRBJ2-5; 8 nucleotides align to TRBD2. Sequencing input: naive CD4+ T cells from PBMCs. Subset defined: CD45RA+ positively selected. CDR3 sequence: CASSGLAETQYF. The DNA for the CDR3 is TGTGCCAGCAGCGGACTAGCAGAGACCCAGTACTTC.